This TCR beta chain was identified in a study of cytomegalovirus exposure and HLA in healthy donors. Study-level findings and limits: Sequencing had likely introduced a cluster of highly shared sequence variants as an artifact. In vitro work confirmed that a few CMV-associated chains recognize CMV antigens. Researchers reported in a later analysis that a missense DCLRE1C variant was tied to TCR beta V- and J-gene trimming. Immune exposure information comprised only CMV serostatus.

This CDR3 is built from 12 residues. Deletions cut 5 bases from V and 8 bases from J, with 10 bases between. Germline CDR1 SGHTA, CDR2 FQGNSA. Concerning this clone: Its antigen is not identified.

The PCR made use of 60 Vbeta and 13 Jbeta primers. Sequenced by immunoSEQ multiplex PCR; TCRdb stores in-frame clones only, minus some. The sample records 90,000 to 100,000 clones, under 75% being singletons. Sequencing was done on a sample of PBMCs. The chain combines TRBV7-2 with TRBJ2-1; a weak D match, TRBD1 (6 bases). The TCR was taken from a female donor in good health and CMV-seronegative. The chain's CDR3 is CASSAQGYEQFF. DNA of the CDR3: TGTGCCAGCAGCGCCCAGGGGTATGAGCAGTTCTTC.